The 16 T cell receptor beta chains reported below all come from one sample, sequenced in a study of T cell responses to AZD1222 COVID-19 vaccine. Clones were sequenced by immunoSEQ multiplex PCR, and TCRdb holds only the in-frame ones, with some missing. The sample lists some 120,000 clones, around 84% occurring once. The sample here was peripheral blood, taken 28 days after the second AZD1222 dose. These receptors all stem from an adult who received the AZD1222 COVID-19 vaccine.

This chain connects TRBV27 to TRBJ2-2; D perhaps matches TRBD1 (5 bases). V lost 5 bases to trimming and J lost 4 bases, with 26 bases between them. CDR3 length equals 19 residues. Germline assignment: CDR1 MNHEY and CDR2 SMNVEV (reference sequence). The CDR3 spells CASSPSVGETEIPTGELFF. In nucleotides, the CDR3 is TGTGCCAGCAGTCCGTCGGTAGGCGAGACAGAAATCCCCACCGGGGAGCTGTTTTTT.

The V gene is TRBV5-1, the J gene TRBJ1-6; unclear D gene. CDR3 size: 13 residues. Germline lookup yields CDR1 SGHRS and CDR2 YFSETQ. Trimming cost V 5 bases and J 7 bases, with 10 bases left between them. The DNA for the CDR3 is TGCGCCAGCAGAGAGCAAAGGAATTCACCCCTCCACTTT. It codes for CASREQRNSPLHF. The variable domain in full, completed from reference TRBV5-1 and TRBJ1-6, reads KAGVTQTPRYLIKTRGQQVTLSCSPISGHRSVSWYQQTPGQGLQFLFEYFSETQRNKGNFPGRFSGRQFSNSRSEMNVSTLELGDSALYLCASREQRNSPLHFGNGTRLTVT.

The chain uses TRBV7-8 and TRBJ1-5, with TRBD1 as a possible D gene (5 bases). This CDR3 is 13 amino acids long. Germline CDR1 is SGHVS and CDR2 is FQNEAQ. The germline V and J ends were trimmed by 2 bases and 9 bases, with 11 bases remaining between them. CDR3 nucleotides: TGTGCCAGCAGCTTATCAGGGTATGGGCCCCAGCATTTT. It yields the protein CASSLSGYGPQHF.

The chain has TRBV15 and TRBJ1-2, with 7 bases that match TRBD1. Germline values: CDR1 LNHNV, CDR2 YYDKDF (reference sequence). The length of the CDR3 is 15 residues. V was clipped by 1 base and J by 8 bases; unmatched bases: 10. CDR3 region: CATSRGQGLLGGYTF. In DNA, the CDR3 is TGTGCCACCAGCAGAGGACAGGGACTCCTTGGAGGCTACACCTTC.

The chain is built from TRBV19 and TRBJ1-5, with 10 bases that match TRBD1. The CDR3 covers 15 residues. J lost 7 bases, V lost 2 bases, and 5 bases had no gene match. The V gene's germline CDR1 is LNHDA and CDR2 SQIVND (reference sequence). The CDR3 nucleotides are TGTGCCAGTAGTATAAAGACAGGGGGCGACCAGCCCCAGCATTTT. It encodes CASSIKTGGDQPQHF. The full variable domain, in which reference TRBV19 and TRBJ1-5 provide the parts outside the CDR3, is DGGITQSPKYLFRKEGQNVTLSCEQNLNHDAMYWYRQDPGQGLRLIYYSQIVNDFQKGDIAEGYSVSREKKESFPLTVTSAQKNPTAFYLCASSIKTGGDQPQHFGDGTRLSIL.

The rearrangement links TRBV6-4 to TRBJ2-5; 8 bases fit TRBD1. With V trimmed by 5 bases and J by 5 bases, 7 bases remained unmatched. The CDR3 runs 14 residues. The V gene's germline CDR1 is MRHNA and CDR2 SNTAGT. CDR3 in DNA: TGTGCCAGCAGTCCCGGGACAGGAGGGGAGACCCAGTACTTC. Amino acid sequence: CASSPGTGGETQYF.

This clone was picked up one time. The rearrangement joins TRBV12-3 or TRBV12-4 to TRBJ2-7; D gene unclear. V was cut by 3 bases and J by 5 bases, with 8 bases left in between. This CDR3 has 12 amino acids. The CDR3 here is CASSFLPHEQYF. The CDR3 DNA reads as TGTGCCAGCAGTTTTTTGCCCCACGAGCAGTACTTC.

This clone has a handful of counts. The chain employs TRBV28 and TRBJ1-1; D uncertain. The CDR3 loop spans 14 amino acids. Germline V gene sequence: CDR1 MDHEN, CDR2 SYDVKM. Trimming took 6 bases from V and 10 from J, leaving 21 bases between them. CDR3 protein: CASSQSLGGTGAFF. Written as DNA, the CDR3 is TGTGCCAGCAGCCAATCCTTAGGCGGCACGGGAGCTTTCTTT.

This clone was observed a few times. V usage is TRBV9 and J usage is TRBJ1-2; maybe TRBD1 (6 bases). The germline V and J ends were trimmed by 5 bases and 0 bases, with 20 bases remaining between them. Germline V lookup: CDR1 SGDLS, CDR2 YYNGEE. The CDR3 consists of 17 residues. CDR3 coding DNA: TGTGCCAGCAGATCCCCACTACAGGGATTAGCTAACTATGGCTACACCTTC. It is translated as CASRSPLQGLANYGYTF.

This rearrangement joins TRBV5-1 to TRBJ1-3; D gene uncertain. The CDR3 loop spans 16 amino acids. V lost 4 bases and J 0 bases, leaving 14 bases between the germline ends. The germline gives CDR1 SGHRS, CDR2 YFSETQ. This chain's CDR3 is CASSPLPGSSGNTIYF. The CDR3 DNA follows: TGCGCCAGCAGCCCGCTTCCGGGCAGCTCTGGAAACACCATATATTTT.

V is TRBV3-1 (or the pseudogene TRBV3-2) and J is TRBJ1-2; D not resolved. V was trimmed by 5 bases and J by 4 bases, leaving 14 bases between them. Germline values: CDR1 LGHDT, CDR2 YNNKEL (reference sequence). The CDR3 spans 14 residues. The CDR3, as DNA: TGTGCCAGCAGCGTCCAAGGAGTTAGCTATGGCTACACCTTC. As protein: CASSVQGVSYGYTF.

This sequence joins TRBV7-2 and TRBJ2-7; D might be TRBD2 (5 bases). Trimming shortened V by 3 bases and J by 3 bases, and 12 bases separated the two germline ends. The CDR3 loop spans 14 amino acids. Germline V lookup: CDR1 SGHTA, CDR2 FQGNSA. The CDR3 protein is CASSFGVGNYEQYF. Written as DNA, the CDR3 is TGTGCCAGCAGCTTCGGGGTCGGGAACTACGAGCAGTACTTC.

The chain employs TRBV5-1 and TRBJ2-7; D unclear. Between the trimmed V and J ends, which lost 0 bases and 5 bases, there was a span of 6 bases. The CDR3 is 12 amino acids. Germline CDR1 reads SGHRS; CDR2 reads YFSETQ. The CDR3 nucleotides read TGCGCCAGCAGCTTGGCAGGCCACGAGCAGTACTTC. Its protein is CASSLAGHEQYF.

The chain carries TRBV10-2 and TRBJ2-3; perhaps TRBD2 as D (5 bases). The CDR3 sequence is 12 residues long. V lost 8 bases to trimming and J lost 5 bases, with 11 bases between them. The germline gives CDR1 WSHSY, CDR2 SAAADI. The CDR3 sequence is CASGVAIDTQYF. As DNA, the CDR3 is TGCGCCAGCGGAGTAGCGATAGATACGCAGTATTTT.

The chain is built from TRBV28 and TRBJ1-4, with D possibly being TRBD1 (5 bases). From germline, CDR1 is MDHEN and CDR2 SYDVKM. This CDR3 contains 16 residues. Trimming took 6 bases from V and 0 from J, leaving 14 bases between them. In nucleotides, the CDR3 is TGTGCCAGCAGAAACCCAGGGTTTTCAACTAATGAAAAACTGTTTTTT. Translated, it gives CASRNPGFSTNEKLFF.

The rearrangement links TRBV23-1 to TRBJ1-1; D unresolved. TRBV23-1 is classed as an ORF, of uncertain function. Between the trimmed V and J ends, which lost 6 bases and 0 bases, there was a span of 23 bases. This CDR3 is built from 18 residues. CDR3 sequence reads: CASSPPGAGCIMNTEAFF. The CDR3 DNA is TGCGCCAGCAGCCCCCCCGGCGCAGGCTGCATCATGAACACTGAAGCTTTCTTT.